This T cell receptor beta chain was documented in a study of siplizumab effects on memory and regulatory T cells. General observations from the study: No naive or memory phenotype could be assigned to roughly 75-97% of proliferating clones.

The data were produced by immunoSEQ multiplex PCR, yet TCRdb's version contains in-frame clones alone and is incomplete. The top ten hold roughly 2.5% of the sample, which has about 100,000 clones, more than 85% seen once. The germline V gene has CDR1 MNHEY and CDR2 SMNVEV (reference sequence). V gave up 1 base and J gave up 4 bases; unmatched junction bases: 8. The CDR3 consists of 17 residues. Note on this clone: Its antigen is currently unknown.

Sequenced: CD4+ T cells sorted from blood. The chain joins TRBV27 to TRBJ1-1; 11 bases line up with TRBD1. This receptor was identified in a human donor in good health. Some clones in this sample may be carry-over from other donors' samples. The DNA for the CDR3 is TGTGCCAGCAGTTTATTATCGGGACAGGGGGTTTTCACTGAAGCTTTCTTT. Protein: CASSLLSGQGVFTEAFF.